The rows below give T cell receptor beta chains drawn from one sample of a study of CD8 T cells in Susac syndrome. Each CDR3 protein gets one entry after TCRdb re-called the immunoSEQ multiplex PCR reads with MiXCR. The top ten clones hold 0.085% to 0.095% of a sample with hundreds of thousands of distinct CDR3 sequences, about 95% of them seen once. Specimen: CD4+ T cells from PBMCs. Receptor source: a human donor with multiple sclerosis. CDR3s include the opening cysteine and the closing phenylalanine or tryptophan. Fields, in order: D gene, V gene, clone size, J gene, CDR3 protein, CDR3 DNA. A D gene is named only where the DNA matches it firmly. The size entry is marked missing in some rows and otherwise reads once, few, many or a size class.

TRBD2	TRBV2	-	TRBJ2-5	CASRDASTSGSRETQYF	TGTGCCAGCAGGGACGCCTCTACTAGCGGGAGCAGGGAGACCCAGTACTTC
TRBD2	TRBV5-4	-	TRBJ2-1	CASSLELTRGDNEQFF	TGTGCCAGCAGCTTGGAACTGACGCGGGGGGACAATGAGCAGTTCTTC
-	TRBV27	-	TRBJ2-3	CASSSTLRGTQYF	TGTGCCAGCAGTTCAACTCTGAGGGGAACGCAGTATTTT
-	TRBV10-3	-	TRBJ2-3	CAISESTGTPRGTDTQYF	TGTGCCATCAGTGAGTCCACCGGGACCCCCCGCGGCACAGATACGCAGTATTTT
-	TRBV29-1	-	TRBJ2-7	CSYKASPYEQYF	TGCAGCTATAAGGCCTCCCCCTACGAGCAGTACTTC
TRBD2	TRBV11-1	-	TRBJ2-5	CASSLSGGALETQYF	TGTGCCAGCAGCCTTAGCGGGGGGGCCCTTGAGACCCAGTACTTC
-	TRBV6-5	-	TRBJ1-6	CASSSGGNSPLHF	TGTGCCAGCAGCTCTGGGGGGAATTCACCCCTCCACTTT
-	TRBV12-3/TRBV12-4	once	TRBJ2-7	CASSFTYRDQTYEQYF	TGTGCCAGCAGTTTTACCTACCGGGACCAAACATACGAGCAGTACTTC
-	TRBV2	-	TRBJ2-7	CASSGRRLGEQYF	TGTGCCAGCAGTGGGCGGAGACTTGGGGAGCAGTACTTC
-	TRBV6-2/TRBV6-3	-	TRBJ1-1	CASTPGKRAEAFF	TGTGCCAGCACCCCTGGGAAGAGGGCTGAAGCTTTCTTT
-	TRBV29-1	-	TRBJ2-1	CSGGGDWEQFF	TGCAGCGGTGGAGGGGATTGGGAGCAGTTCTTC
-	TRBV3-1	-	TRBJ1-1	CASSFGLNTEAFF	TGTGCCAGCAGTTTTGGGTTGAACACTGAAGCTTTCTTT
TRBD2	TRBV7-2	-	TRBJ2-2	CASSLGLAGHTGELFF	TGTGCCAGCAGCTTAGGCCTAGCGGGACACACCGGGGAGCTGTTTTTT
-	TRBV5-4	few	TRBJ1-5	CASSLAGNQPQHF	TGTGCCAGCAGCTTGGCCGGCAATCAGCCCCAGCATTTT
-	TRBV9	-	TRBJ1-5	CASSVSSGFNQPQHF	TGTGCCAGCAGCGTGTCGAGTGGATTCAATCAGCCCCAGCATTTT
-	TRBV20-1	-	TRBJ1-5	CSAREIQGHNQPQHF	TGCAGTGCTAGAGAAATACAGGGTCACAATCAGCCCCAGCATTTT
-	TRBV30	-	TRBJ1-1	CAWTGVVGTEAFF	TGTGCCTGGACAGGGGTCGTCGGCACTGAAGCTTTCTTT
-	TRBV3-1	-	TRBJ2-2	CASSHRTANTGELFF	TGTGCCAGCAGCCATAGGACGGCGAACACCGGGGAGCTGTTTTTT
-	TRBV6-5	-	TRBJ2-7	CASSYRDRRRSTYEQYF	TGTGCCAGCAGTTACCGGGACCGCCGCCGGTCCACCTACGAGCAGTACTTC
-	TRBV15	-	TRBJ2-3	CATSRGSGGTDTQYF	TGTGCCACCAGCAGAGGATCAGGGGGCACAGATACGCAGTATTTT
-	TRBV27	-	TRBJ2-1	CASSLGWGKSSYNEQFF	TGTGCCAGCAGTTTGGGATGGGGGAAAAGCTCCTACAATGAGCAGTTCTTC
-	TRBV6-2/TRBV6-3	once	TRBJ1-5	CASSRTDSNQPQHF	TGTGCCAGCAGTCGGACAGATAGCAATCAGCCCCAGCATTTT
-	TRBV12-3/TRBV12-4	-	TRBJ2-7	CASCPRYRAEQYF	TGTGCCAGCTGCCCCCGTTACAGGGCCGAGCAGTACTTC
-	TRBV13	-	TRBJ1-1	CASSLARFGQMNTEAFF	TGTGCCAGCAGCTTAGCCCGTTTCGGACAGATGAACACTGAAGCTTTCTTT
TRBD1	TRBV15	-	TRBJ2-4	CATSRDPGTGNIQYF	TGTGCCACCAGCAGAGATCCCGGGACAGGGAACATTCAGTACTTC
TRBD2	TRBV7-9	-	TRBJ2-7	CASSLEGTRAYEQYF	TGTGCCAGCAGCTTAGAAGGGACTAGAGCCTACGAGCAGTACTTC
TRBD1	TRBV24-1	-	TRBJ1-3	CATKGLQDRGQGNTIYF	TGTGCCACCAAAGGCCTCCAGGACAGGGGGCAAGGAAACACCATATATTTT
-	TRBV30	-	TRBJ2-5	CAWSEGRETQYF	TGTGCCTGGAGTGAAGGGAGAGAGACCCAGTACTTC
-	TRBV29-1	-	TRBJ2-7	CSVVEQGKGYEQYF	TGCAGCGTTGTCGAGCAGGGGAAGGGCTACGAGCAGTACTTC
-	TRBV30	-	TRBJ1-1	CAWSVSGGWAEAFF	TGTGCCTGGAGTGTTTCCGGGGGATGGGCTGAAGCTTTCTTT
TRBD2	TRBV29-1	-	TRBJ2-1	CSVGGSGRRNEQFF	TGCAGCGTTGGAGGTAGCGGGAGAAGAAATGAGCAGTTCTTC
-	TRBV5-1	-	TRBJ1-1	CASMAGKQAFF	TGCGCCAGCATGGCGGGCAAACAAGCTTTCTTT
-	TRBV28	-	TRBJ1-2	CASSLRQTYWGYTF	TGTGCCAGCAGTTTACGCCAGACTTATTGGGGCTACACCTTC
TRBD2	TRBV6-1	-	TRBJ2-3	CASSEAAGATDTQYF	TGTGCCAGCAGTGAAGCGGCGGGAGCCACAGATACGCAGTATTTT
-	TRBV20-1	-	TRBJ1-6	CSARPLTGGNSPLHF	TGCAGTGCTAGACCCTTGACAGGAGGTAATTCACCCCTCCACTTT
-	TRBV2	-	TRBJ2-7	CASSNDIAYEQYF	TGTGCCAGCAGTAACGATATCGCCTACGAGCAGTACTTC
-	TRBV12-3/TRBV12-4	-	TRBJ2-5	CASGLETQYF	TGTGCCAGCGGCTTGGAGACCCAGTACTTC
-	TRBV29-1	-	TRBJ2-1	CSVDRGREQFF	TGCAGCGTTGATCGGGGTCGGGAGCAGTTCTTC
-	TRBV6-2/TRBV6-3	-	TRBJ1-1	CASRIQGENTEAFF	TGTGCCAGCCGGATACAGGGCGAAAACACTGAAGCTTTCTTT
-	TRBV23-1	once	TRBJ1-2	CASSQVFQIRGYTF	TGCGCCAGCAGTCAAGTTTTCCAGATTCGCGGCTACACCTTC
-	TRBV29-1	-	TRBJ1-1	CSVEETRNTEAFF	TGCAGCGTTGAGGAGACGAGGAACACTGAAGCTTTCTTT